The next 29 T cell receptor beta chains were all read from a single sample in a study of blood T cells in healthy people across ages. Sample-barcoded 5' priming and a J-beta primer mix drove a second PCR of about 6 to 12 cycles. MiXCR was run by TCRdb on the 5' RACE reads, yielding one entry per CDR3 protein. Counted here are 550,000 to 700,000 distinct CDR3 sequences, roughly a quarter occurring once; the ten biggest clones make up roughly 18%. The specimen was blood. These receptors all stem from a woman aged 70-85 years in good health.

The rearrangement joins TRBV6-5 to TRBJ1-2; the D gene is possibly TRBD1 (6 bases). Germline CDR1 and CDR2: MNHEY and SVGAGI. V lost 6 bases, J lost 8 bases, and 19 bases lay in between. The CDR3 is made up of 14 amino acids. CDR3 sequence (DNA): TGTGCCAGCAGCAACAGGGTTGTAACAGGCGGCTACACCTTC. Amino acid sequence: CASSNRVVTGGYTF.

This clonotype was seen a few times. The CDR3 sequence is CSARLLAGEQYF. In nucleotides, the CDR3 is TGCAGTGCTAGGCTACTAGCCGGCGAGCAGTACTTC. V and J are TRBV20-1 and TRBJ2-7, with a possible D match to TRBD2 (6 bases). Trimming cost V 3 bases and J 6 bases, with 12 bases left between them. Per germline, CDR1 DFQATT and CDR2 SNEGSKA (reference sequence). CDR3 length equals 12 residues.

The J gene is TRBJ2-5, the V gene TRBV20-1; maybe TRBD2 (6 bases). The V end was cut by 0 bases, the J end by 8 bases, with 25 bases between. This CDR3 spans 17 amino acids. CDR1 is DFQATT, CDR2 SNEGSKA, per germline (reference sequence). The CDR3 bases are TGCAGTGCTAGAGATTTAACCGGCGGGACTGCAACCAATACCCAGTACTTC. Protein sequence: CSARDLTGGTATNTQYF.

The V and J genes are TRBV20-1 and TRBJ2-2; no reliable D call. CDR3 length: 15 amino acids. The V gene's germline CDR1 is DFQATT and CDR2 SNEGSKA (reference sequence). Trimming stripped 0 bases from V and 4 bases from J, with 12 bases between. The chain's CDR3 is CSARDLQRGTGELFF. The CDR3 DNA reads TGCAGTGCTAGAGATCTACAGCGAGGCACCGGGGAGCTGTTTTTT.

The chain has TRBV12-3 or TRBV12-4 and TRBJ1-1; TRBD1 is a possible D gene (5 bases). V lost 3 bases to trimming and J lost 0 bases, with 11 bases between them. CDR3 length: 15 residues. CDR3: CASSFSGGLNTEAFF. CDR3 nucleotides: TGTGCCAGCAGTTTCTCGGGGGGTTTGAACACTGAAGCTTTCTTT.

This sequence joins TRBV9 and TRBJ2-6; D call uncertain. V lost 0 bases and J lost 0, with 7 bases in between. Germline V gene sequence: CDR1 SGDLS, CDR2 YYNGEE. The CDR3 spans 16 residues. CDR3 in DNA: TGTGCCAGCAGCGTAGGACCTGGCTCTGGGGCCAACGTCCTGACTTTC. Residues: CASSVGPGSGANVLTF.

The gene calls are TRBV7-9 and TRBJ2-2, with 7 bases that match TRBD2. Germline loops: CDR1 SEHNR, CDR2 FQNEAQ (reference sequence). V was pared by 2 bases and J by 8 bases, with 8 bases of the junction left unmatched. This CDR3 is 15 amino acids long. CDR3 residues: CASSLPGTTRGELFF. As DNA, the CDR3 is TGTGCCAGCAGCTTACCTGGGACTACGAGAGGGGAGCTGTTTTTT.

The chain joins TRBV20-1 to TRBJ2-3, with TRBD2 matching over 16 bases. Trimming at V came to 3 bases and at J to 5 bases, leaving 2 bases not matched to a gene. The CDR3 contains 15 residues. Germline CDR1 and CDR2: DFQATT and SNEGSKA (reference sequence). The CDR3 loop is CSARGLAGGQDTQYF. The CDR3 bases are TGCAGTGCTAGGGGACTAGCGGGGGGGCAAGATACGCAGTATTTT.

The rearrangement links TRBV27 to TRBJ2-3; 8 bases are a match to TRBD1. The CDR3 runs to 13 residues. After removal of 2 bases from V and 7 bases from J, the junction contained 2 bases not matched to a gene. Germline lookup yields CDR1 MNHEY and CDR2 SMNVEV (reference sequence). CDR3 coding DNA: TGTGCCAGCAGTTTACGGACAGGGTATACGCAGTATTTT. Protein: CASSLRTGYTQYF.

J is TRBJ2-3 and V is TRBV6-1; TRBD1 aligns across 9 bases. The V and J ends lost 3 bases and 4 bases, in that order; junction bases with no gene match: 8. Germline assignment: CDR1 MNHNS and CDR2 SASEGT. The length of the CDR3 is 16 residues. CDR3 coding DNA: TGTGCCAGCAGTGACCCGGGACAGGGAGTAGCAGATACGCAGTATTTT. Its protein is CASSDPGQGVADTQYF.

This clonotype was recorded at least ten times. J is TRBJ2-5 and V is TRBV29-1; D may be TRBD2 (6 bases). From germline, CDR1 is SQVTM and CDR2 ANQGSEA. The length of the CDR3 is 13 residues. V shed 4 bases and J shed 6 bases, with 15 bases lying between them. CDR3 coding DNA: TGCAGCGTTGTTGGGGGGACGGGAAAGACCCAGTACTTC. It codes for CSVVGGTGKTQYF. Complete variable domain (other parts from reference TRBV29-1 and TRBJ2-5): SAVISQKPSRDICQRGTSLTIQCQVDSQVTMMFWYRQQPGQSLTLIATANQGSEATYESGFVIDKFPISRPNLTFSTLTVSNMSPEDSSIYLCSVVGGTGKTQYFGPGTRLLVL.

This clonotype was observed a few times. The V call is TRBV6-5, the J call TRBJ1-2; no clear D. V gave up 0 bases and J gave up 8 bases, with 13 bases separating them. The CDR3 extends over 14 amino acids. Germline V gene lookup returns CDR1 MNHEY and CDR2 SVGAGI. The CDR3 region is CASSYSRATRGYTF. The CDR3 bases are TGTGCCAGCAGTTACTCGAGGGCTACAAGGGGCTACACCTTC.

The chain is built from TRBV18 and TRBJ2-1; D is uncertain. V dropped 3 bases and J dropped 7 bases, with 10 bases sitting between them. Germline V CDR1 and CDR2: KGHSH, LQKENI. The CDR3 length is 13 residues. CDR3 in amino acids: CASSPDLENEQFF. DNA of the CDR3: TGTGCCAGCTCACCGGATTTGGAAAATGAGCAGTTCTTC.

The chain recombines TRBV20-1 with TRBJ2-4, with D uncertain. The V end was cut by 5 bases, the J end by 1 base, with 12 bases between. The CDR3 is 14 residues long. Germline CDR1 and CDR2: DFQATT and SNEGSKA (reference sequence). The CDR3 reads CSARTIGAKNIQYF. The CDR3 nucleotides are TGCAGTGCTCGGACCATAGGGGCCAAAAACATTCAGTACTTC.

The CDR3 spells CSARYRVGSETQYF. In nucleotides, the CDR3 is TGCAGTGCTAGATATCGGGTAGGGTCCGAGACCCAGTACTTC. The chain couples TRBV20-1 to TRBJ2-5; D remains unclear. Looked up from germline, CDR1 is DFQATT and CDR2 is SNEGSKA (reference sequence). With 2 bases removed from V and 5 bases from J, the gap between germline ends came to 15 bases. The CDR3 is 14 amino acids.

Ten or more counts support this clonotype. The chain joins TRBV7-2 to TRBJ2-7; D may be TRBD2 (5 bases). The V end lost 7 bases, the J end lost 3 bases, and 19 bases lay between the germline ends. This CDR3 contains 15 residues. Germline lookup yields CDR1 SGHTA and CDR2 FQGNSA. CDR3 residues: CASTLASGDFYEQYF. The CDR3 DNA follows: TGTGCCAGCACCTTGGCGAGCGGTGATTTCTACGAGCAGTACTTC.

In this sample, this clonotype turned up a few times. The rearrangement uses TRBV29-1 and TRBJ2-7; the match to TRBD1 covers 9 bases. This CDR3 contains 15 residues. CDR1 and CDR2 from the germline V gene are SQVTM and ANQGSEA. V shed 6 bases and J 2 bases; nucleotides not matched to a gene: 11. The CDR3 DNA is TGCAGCGTAGTGGTTCCGGGACAGGGCCCCTACGAGCAGTACTTC. Translated, it gives CSVVVPGQGPYEQYF.

In its sample, this clonotype was seen a few times. The rearrangement joins TRBV20-1 to TRBJ1-4, with 10 bases identical to TRBD1. The V segment lost 6 bases and the J segment 5 bases; nucleotides outside the gene matches: 6. Per the germline V gene, CDR1 is DFQATT and CDR2 is SNEGSKA (reference sequence). The CDR3 is made up of 14 amino acids. In DNA form, the CDR3 reads TGCAGTGCCGGGACGGGACAGGGGAATGAAAAACTGTTTTTT. It yields the protein CSAGTGQGNEKLFF.

V usage is TRBV5-1 and J usage is TRBJ2-5, with D unclear. In germline, CDR1 is SGHRS, CDR2 YFSETQ. V was shortened by 5 bases and J by 2 bases, with 13 bases between the two germline ends. The CDR3 extends over 14 amino acids. CDR3 residues: CASRQEQPQETQYF. The CDR3, as DNA: TGCGCCAGCAGGCAGGAGCAACCTCAAGAGACCCAGTACTTC.

This clonotype appeared a few times. The chain recombines TRBV5-1 with TRBJ2-5; D might be TRBD1 (6 bases). Germline CDR1 is SGHRS and CDR2 is YFSETQ. The CDR3 runs to 15 residues. The ends were cut back, 1 base at V and 1 base at J, with 11 bases in the middle. CDR3: CASSLMGAGQETQYF. CDR3 bases: TGCGCCAGCAGCTTGATGGGGGCGGGCCAAGAGACCCAGTACTTC.

The rearrangement joins TRBV29-1 to TRBJ1-1; D is perhaps TRBD1 (6 bases). This CDR3 is 14 amino acids long. Germline-derived CDR1 and CDR2 are SQVTM and ANQGSEA. V dropped 6 bases and J dropped 4 bases, with 18 bases sitting between them. The CDR3 bases are TGCAGCGTAGAAAAGCAGGGGATGGGCACTGAAGCTTTCTTT. This translates into CSVEKQGMGTEAFF.

The V and J genes are TRBV12-3 or TRBV12-4 and TRBJ2-4; tentative D call: TRBD2 (5 bases). The CDR3 loop spans 14 amino acids. Trimming took 7 bases from V and 4 from J, leaving 14 bases between them. CDR3 sequence: CASTLGSPKNIQYF. CDR3 nucleotides: TGTGCCAGCACCTTGGGGAGTCCAAAAAACATTCAGTACTTC.

The gene calls are TRBV4-3 and TRBJ1-3, with D uncertain. This CDR3 comprises 13 residues. The germline V and J ends were trimmed by 3 bases and 2 bases, with 5 bases remaining between them. Germline CDR1 reads LGHNA; CDR2 reads YSLEER. The CDR3 DNA is TGCGCCAGCAGCCACTCCCCTGGAAACACCATATATTTT. Protein product: CASSHSPGNTIYF.

This chain joins TRBV4-2 and TRBJ2-1; no clear D. The germline gives CDR1 LGHNA, CDR2 YNFKEQ. The length of the CDR3 is 15 residues. V was trimmed by 4 bases and J by 0 bases, leaving 10 bases between them. The CDR3: CASSPETSSYNEQFF. The CDR3 coding sequence is TGTGCCAGCAGCCCAGAGACCAGCTCCTACAATGAGCAGTTCTTC.

This clonotype appeared a few times. This rearrangement joins TRBV11-1 to TRBJ2-1; either TRBD1 or TRBD2 may supply D (5 bases each). The ends were cut back, 6 bases at V and 5 bases at J, with 23 bases in the middle. The CDR3 contains 17 residues. CDR1 and CDR2 (germline): SGHAT, FQDESV (reference sequence). Here the CDR3 DNA reads TGTGCCAGCAGTGGGAGACAGACGGGGTTCTTGAACAATGAGCAGTTCTTC. This translates into CASSGRQTGFLNNEQFF.

This clonotype was observed a handful of times. Sequence at one end of the junction differs from germline and may be a read error. The V gene is TRBV12-3 or TRBV12-4, the J gene TRBJ1-2; no reliable D call. This CDR3 has 11 amino acids. CDR3: CASSLIDGYTF. DNA of the CDR3: TGCGCCAGCAGTTTAATCGATGGCTACACCTTC.

The chain recombines TRBV4-3 with TRBJ2-1; 10 bases are a match to TRBD2. V lost 4 bases to trimming and J lost 8 bases; unmatched junction nucleotides: 5. CDR3 length: 14 residues. Germline loops: CDR1 LGHNA, CDR2 YSLEER. CDR3 nucleotide sequence: TGCGCCAGCAGCCCTACTAGCGGGGATGATGAGCAGTTCTTC. Encoded protein: CASSPTSGDDEQFF.

The chain uses TRBV6-1 and TRBJ2-5, with D uncertain. V dropped 1 base and J dropped 10 bases, with 7 bases sitting between them. Germline V gives CDR1 MNHNS, CDR2 SASEGT. The CDR3 extends over 11 amino acids. CDR3 protein: CASSEEPGQYF. CDR3 DNA: TGTGCCAGCAGTGAAGAGCCCGGCCAGTACTTC.

This clonotype was detected only a few times. The V call is TRBV20-1, the J call TRBJ2-5; maybe TRBD2 (6 bases). This CDR3 spans 14 amino acids. Deletions cut 1 base from V and 8 bases from J, with 17 bases between. CDR1 and CDR2 (germline): DFQATT, SNEGSKA (reference sequence). The CDR3 DNA reads TGCAGTGCTAGAGCTCCCCCCGGGCGGGAAACCCAGTACTTC. Amino acid sequence: CSARAPPGRETQYF.